This passage covers 9 T cell receptor beta chains from one sample sequenced in a study of cytomegalovirus exposure and HLA in healthy donors. The PCR was carried out with 60 Vbeta primers and 13 Jbeta primers. Clones were sequenced by immunoSEQ multiplex PCR, and TCRdb holds only the in-frame ones, with some missing. The data hold roughly 87,000 clones, with roughly 77% observed a single time. The sequenced material came from PBMCs. The receptors were gathered from a man aged 60 to 69 in good health and CMV-seronegative.

V usage is TRBV19 and J usage is TRBJ1-2; 11 nucleotides agree with TRBD1. With V trimmed by 6 bases and J by 8 bases, 8 bases remained unmatched. This CDR3 region has 14 residues. The germline CDR1 and CDR2 sequences are LNHDA and SQIVND (reference sequence). The CDR3 is CASRSGQGAKGYTF. In nucleotides, the CDR3 is TGTGCCAGTAGGAGCGGACAGGGGGCGAAGGGCTACACCTTC.

The CDR3 protein is CASSAQGTGGNSPLHF. The CDR3 nucleotides read TGTGCCAGCAGTGCCCAGGGGACAGGGGGTAATTCACCCCTCCACTTT. The chain uses TRBV6-4 and TRBJ1-6; 11 bases map to TRBD1. J gave up 6 bases and V 4 bases, and 5 bases lay outside the gene matches. The CDR3 contains 16 residues. Germline CDR1 is MRHNA and CDR2 is SNTAGT.

The chain joins TRBV7-9 to TRBJ1-2; D not resolved. CDR3 length: 13 residues. In germline, CDR1 is SEHNR, CDR2 FQNEAQ (reference sequence). V lost 1 base to trimming and J lost 6 bases, with 9 bases between them. CDR3 amino acids: CASSLVTNHGYTF. For the CDR3, the DNA is TGTGCCAGCAGCTTAGTAACAAACCATGGCTACACCTTC.

J is TRBJ1-2 and V is TRBV2, with 9 bases lining up with TRBD1. Germline V gene sequence: CDR1 SNHLY, CDR2 FYNNEI. The CDR3 is 14 residues long. V lost 6 bases and J lost 3; bases outside the gene matches: 5. CDR3 in amino acids: CASSERDRDYGYTF. The CDR3, as DNA: TGTGCCAGCAGCGAGCGGGACAGGGACTATGGCTACACCTTC.

This chain joins TRBV11-2 and TRBJ2-1; no clear D. Germline V gene lookup returns CDR1 SGHAT and CDR2 FQNNGV. The CDR3 extends over 12 amino acids. The germline V and J ends were trimmed by 2 bases and 8 bases, with 7 bases remaining between them. The CDR3 region has the DNA TGTGCCAGCAGCTTATTCTCCCATGAGCAGTTCTTC. Protein product: CASSLFSHEQFF.

The chain combines TRBV18 with TRBJ1-1; TRBD1 matches 8 bases. The CDR3 runs to 15 residues. Germline V gene sequence: CDR1 KGHSH, CDR2 LQKENI. V trimming: 2 bases; J trimming: 1 base; junction bases outside the gene matches: 3. CDR3 loop: CASSPSGGENTEAFF. In DNA form, the CDR3 reads TGTGCCAGCTCACCATCAGGGGGCGAGAACACTGAAGCTTTCTTT.

This sequence joins TRBV2 and TRBJ1-3; D is possibly TRBD1 (6 bases). V gave up 4 bases and J gave up 0 bases, with 16 bases separating them. CDR1 is SNHLY, CDR2 FYNNEI, per germline. This CDR3 comprises 17 residues. As DNA, the CDR3 is TGTGCCAGCAGTGCCAACAGGGTAGGGGCCTCTGGAAACACCATATATTTT. This encodes CASSANRVGASGNTIYF.

The chain has TRBV7-3 and TRBJ2-2, with D perhaps matching TRBD1 (8 bases). Per germline, CDR1 SGHTA and CDR2 FQGTGA. V lost 3 bases and J 3 bases, leaving 11 bases between the germline ends. The CDR3 runs 15 residues. In DNA, the CDR3 is TGTGCCAGCAGCTTTACAGGGGGGGACACCGGGGAGCTGTTTTTT. As protein: CASSFTGGDTGELFF.

In its sample, this clone was seen once. This sequence joins TRBV9 and TRBJ2-2, with TRBD2 matching 9 bases. CDR1 and CDR2 from the germline V gene are SGDLS and YYNGEE. This CDR3 has 16 residues. After removal of 0 bases from V and 3 bases from J, the junction contained 3 bases not matched to a gene. CDR3 coding DNA: TGTGCCAGCAGCGTAGAAGCGGGGGGACACACCGGGGAGCTGTTTTTT. This encodes CASSVEAGGHTGELFF.